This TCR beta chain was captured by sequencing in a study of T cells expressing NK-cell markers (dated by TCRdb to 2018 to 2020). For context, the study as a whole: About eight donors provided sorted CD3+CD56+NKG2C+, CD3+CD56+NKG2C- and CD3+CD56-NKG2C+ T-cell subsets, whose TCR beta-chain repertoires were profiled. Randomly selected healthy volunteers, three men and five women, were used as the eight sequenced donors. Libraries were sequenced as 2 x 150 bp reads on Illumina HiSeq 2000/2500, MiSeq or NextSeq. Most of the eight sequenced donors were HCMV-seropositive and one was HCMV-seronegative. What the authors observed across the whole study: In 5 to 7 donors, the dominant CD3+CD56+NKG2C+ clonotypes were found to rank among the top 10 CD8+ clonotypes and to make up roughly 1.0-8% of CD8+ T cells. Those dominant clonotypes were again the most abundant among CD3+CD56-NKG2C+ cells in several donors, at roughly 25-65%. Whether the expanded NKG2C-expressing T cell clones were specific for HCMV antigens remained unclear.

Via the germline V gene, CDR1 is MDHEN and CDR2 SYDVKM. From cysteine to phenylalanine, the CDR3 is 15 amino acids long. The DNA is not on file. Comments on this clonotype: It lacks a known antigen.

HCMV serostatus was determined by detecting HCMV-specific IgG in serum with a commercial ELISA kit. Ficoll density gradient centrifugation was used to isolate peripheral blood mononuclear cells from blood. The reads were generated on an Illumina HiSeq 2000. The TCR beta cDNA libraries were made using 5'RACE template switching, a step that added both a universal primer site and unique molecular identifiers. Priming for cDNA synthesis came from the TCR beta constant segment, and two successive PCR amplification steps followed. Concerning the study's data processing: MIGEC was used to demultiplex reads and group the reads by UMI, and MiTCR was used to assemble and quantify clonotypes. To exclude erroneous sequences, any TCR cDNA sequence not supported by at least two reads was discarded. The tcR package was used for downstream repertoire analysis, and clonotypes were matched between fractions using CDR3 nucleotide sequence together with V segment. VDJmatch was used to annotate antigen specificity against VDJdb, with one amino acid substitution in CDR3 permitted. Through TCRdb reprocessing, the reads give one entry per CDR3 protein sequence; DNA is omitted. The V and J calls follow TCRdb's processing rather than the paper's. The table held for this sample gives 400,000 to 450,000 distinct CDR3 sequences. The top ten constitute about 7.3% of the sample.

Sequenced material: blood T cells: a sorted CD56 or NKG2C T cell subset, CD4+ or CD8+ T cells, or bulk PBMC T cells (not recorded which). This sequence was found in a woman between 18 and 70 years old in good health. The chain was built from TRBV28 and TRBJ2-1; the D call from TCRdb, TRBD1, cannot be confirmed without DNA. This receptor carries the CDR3 CASIPRDWAYNEQFF.